The 15 T cell receptor beta chains presented below share a single source sample, sequenced in a study of somatic mutations in cytotoxic T cells in rheumatoid arthritis. Some clones are missing from TCRdb's copy, which holds only in-frame ones; the method was immunoSEQ multiplex PCR. The repertoire holds some 9,900 clones, with about 82% as singletons. The source material was CD8+ T cells sorted from blood. The source is an adult with rheumatoid arthritis.

V usage is TRBV9 and J usage is TRBJ1-4; 7 nucleotides agree with TRBD1. V lost 3 bases and J lost 9; bases outside the gene matches: 11. This CDR3 contains 15 residues. Germline V CDR1 and CDR2: SGDLS, YYNGEE. The CDR3 is CASSATTGDFQKLFF. The DNA of the CDR3 is TGTGCCAGCAGCGCAACCACAGGGGATTTTCAAAAACTGTTTTTT.

V gene TRBV4-2 combines with J gene TRBJ2-1; D might be TRBD2 (5 bases). This CDR3 comprises 18 residues. The ends were cut back, 2 bases at V and 3 bases at J, with 20 bases in the middle. CDR1 and CDR2 from the germline V gene are LGHNA and YNFKEQ. In DNA form, the CDR3 reads TGTGCCAGCAGCCAAAGTTCCGTAGCGACACCTTTCTACAATGAGCAGTTCTTC. This codes for CASSQSSVATPFYNEQFF.

The chain uses TRBV13 and TRBJ2-7; 9 bases map to TRBD2. Germline assignment: CDR1 PRHDT and CDR2 FYEKMQ (reference sequence). The V gene end was trimmed by 5 bases and the J gene end by 6 bases; junction bases not matched to a gene: 11. The CDR3 loop spans 15 amino acids. This CDR3 reads CASSPTGTSSSEQYF. DNA for the CDR3: TGTGCCAGCAGCCCCACCGGGACTAGCTCATCCGAGCAGTACTTC.

V usage is TRBV11-1 and J usage is TRBJ2-1, with 9 bases aligning to TRBD1. V lost 8 bases to trimming and J lost 6 bases; unmatched junction nucleotides: 2. This CDR3 spans 12 amino acids. Germline V gives CDR1 SGHAT, CDR2 FQDESV (reference sequence). CDR3 residues: CASADRGNEQFF. DNA of the CDR3: TGTGCCAGCGCGGACAGGGGCAATGAGCAGTTCTTC. The full variable domain, completed using reference TRBV11-1 and TRBJ2-1, is EAEVAQSPRYKITEKSQAVAFWCDPISGHATLYWYRQILGQGPELLVQFQDESVVDDSQLPKDRFSAERLKGVDSTLKIQPAELGDSAMYLCASADRGNEQFFGPGTRLTVL.

This chain links TRBV10-3 with TRBJ2-5; D remains unclear. V lost 4 bases and J lost 3, with 6 bases in between. This CDR3 region has 12 residues. The germline V gene encodes CDR1 ENHRY and CDR2 SYGVKD. The DNA of the CDR3 is TGTGCCATCAGTGGGGGTAAAGAGACCCAGTACTTC. Protein product: CAISGGKETQYF.

The chain recombines TRBV6-4 with TRBJ2-2; 10 nucleotides align to TRBD1. Per germline, CDR1 MRHNA and CDR2 SNTAGT. This CDR3 spans 15 amino acids. Unmatched junction bases numbered 4, after V lost 2 bases and J lost 7 bases. CDR3 residues: CASSDGQGESGELFF. The CDR3 DNA reads as TGTGCCAGCAGTGACGGACAGGGGGAGAGCGGGGAGCTGTTTTTT.

In its sample, this clone was seen a few times. The chain employs TRBV15 and TRBJ1-1; D is perhaps TRBD1 (5 bases). The V end lost 0 bases, the J end lost 5 bases, and 10 bases lay between the germline ends. In germline, CDR1 is LNHNV, CDR2 YYDKDF (reference sequence). The CDR3 consists of 14 residues. The CDR3 sequence is CATSRELGETEAFF. CDR3 sequence (DNA): TGTGCCACCAGCAGAGAATTGGGGGAAACTGAAGCTTTCTTT.

In nucleotides, the CDR3 is TGCGCCAGCAGCTTGTACAGGGGGAACGAGCAGTACTTC. Translated, it gives CASSLYRGNEQYF. This chain uses TRBV5-1 with TRBJ2-7, with 8 bases identical to TRBD1. Germline V lookup: CDR1 SGHRS, CDR2 YFSETQ. The CDR3 sequence is 13 residues long. The V segment lost 1 base and the J segment 5 bases; nucleotides outside the gene matches: 2.

This chain connects TRBV5-4 to TRBJ1-5; D unresolved. This CDR3 region has 14 residues. Trimming left V 3 bases short and J 0 bases short, with 7 bases between. Germline V lookup: CDR1 SGHNT, CDR2 YYREEE (reference sequence). CDR3 bases: TGTGCCAGCAGCTGGTTCAATAGCAATCAGCCCCAGCATTTT. Its translation is CASSWFNSNQPQHF.

In this sample, this clone turned up once. The chain is built from TRBV4-1 and TRBJ1-4; D uncertain. CDR1 MGHRA and CDR2 YSYEKL come from the germline V gene. Trimming removed 4 bases from V and 0 bases from J, with 15 bases in between. This CDR3 has 17 residues. For the CDR3, the DNA is TGCGCCAGCAGCCCCTTTGAAGGAGTTGCAACTAATGAAAAACTGTTTTTT. This sequence encodes CASSPFEGVATNEKLFF.

The chain carries TRBV9 and TRBJ1-2, with D unresolved. Trimming removed 0 bases from V and 0 bases from J, with 9 bases in between. The CDR3 covers 15 residues. Germline-derived CDR1 and CDR2 are SGDLS and YYNGEE. The CDR3 DNA follows: TGTGCCAGCAGCGTAGAAAGGGAAGCTAACTATGGCTACACCTTC. This encodes CASSVEREANYGYTF.

The V and J genes are TRBV4-1 and TRBJ2-1; 8 nucleotides match TRBD2. CDR1 is MGHRA and CDR2 is YSYEKL in the germline V gene. The junction had 12 bases not matched to a gene; V was cut back by 4 bases and J by 7 bases. The CDR3 contains 16 residues. The CDR3 DNA sequence: TGCGCCAGCAGCCCTTCCGGGACTAGTGTTAAGAATGAGCAGTTCTTC. It encodes CASSPSGTSVKNEQFF.

The rearrangement uses TRBV15 and TRBJ1-2; no clear D gene. CDR1 and CDR2 from the germline V gene are LNHNV and YYDKDF (reference sequence). The CDR3 length is 15 residues. Deletions cut 0 bases from V and 2 bases from J, with 10 bases between. The CDR3, as DNA: TGTGCCACCAGCAGAGAGGTAGAAGAAAACTATGGCTACACCTTC. This codes for CATSREVEENYGYTF.

J is TRBJ1-2 and V is TRBV10-3; tentative D call: TRBD1 (6 bases). Germline CDR1 reads ENHRY; CDR2 reads SYGVKD. Trimming stripped 0 bases from V and 4 bases from J, with 12 bases between. CDR3 length: 15 amino acids. The CDR3 nucleotides are TGTGCCATCAGTGAGTCTACTCAGGGGACCTATGGCTACACCTTC. The encoded protein is CAISESTQGTYGYTF.

J is TRBJ1-1 and V is TRBV4-1; D is unclear. This CDR3 has 15 residues. CDR1 and CDR2 from the germline V gene are MGHRA and YSYEKL. V was pared by 1 base and J by 5 bases, with 14 bases between. For the CDR3, the DNA is TGCGCCAGCAGCCAAGGAATGGCCGCGCGGACTGAAGCTTTCTTT. Translating it yields CASSQGMAARTEAFF.